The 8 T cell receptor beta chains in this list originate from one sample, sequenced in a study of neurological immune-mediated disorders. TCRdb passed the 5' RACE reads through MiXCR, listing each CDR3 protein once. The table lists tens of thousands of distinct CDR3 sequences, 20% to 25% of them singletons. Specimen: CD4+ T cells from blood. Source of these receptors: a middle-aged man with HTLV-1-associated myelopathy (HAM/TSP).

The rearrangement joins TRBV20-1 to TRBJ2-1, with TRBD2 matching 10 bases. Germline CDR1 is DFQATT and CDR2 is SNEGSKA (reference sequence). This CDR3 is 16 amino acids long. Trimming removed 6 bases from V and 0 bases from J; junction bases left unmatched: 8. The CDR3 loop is CSALPLAGVSYNEQFF. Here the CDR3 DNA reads TGCAGTGCCCTACCCCTAGCGGGGGTCTCCTACAATGAGCAGTTCTTC.

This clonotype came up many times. This CDR3 reads CASSLRSGRLLADTQYF. Written as DNA, the CDR3 is TGTGCCAGCAGCTTAAGGTCCGGACGTCTACTGGCAGATACGCAGTATTTT. V is TRBV7-3 and J is TRBJ2-3, with unresolved D. Germline V gene data show CDR1 as SGHTA and CDR2 as FQGTGA. There are 17 residues in the CDR3. The V gene lost 1 base and the J gene lost 4 bases, with 18 bases spanning the gap.

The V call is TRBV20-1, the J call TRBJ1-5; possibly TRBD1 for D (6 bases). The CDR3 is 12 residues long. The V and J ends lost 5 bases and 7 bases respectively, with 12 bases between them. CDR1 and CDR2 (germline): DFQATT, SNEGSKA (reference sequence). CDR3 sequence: CSAGQPEQPQHF. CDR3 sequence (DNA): TGCAGTGCTGGACAGCCGGAGCAGCCCCAGCATTTT.

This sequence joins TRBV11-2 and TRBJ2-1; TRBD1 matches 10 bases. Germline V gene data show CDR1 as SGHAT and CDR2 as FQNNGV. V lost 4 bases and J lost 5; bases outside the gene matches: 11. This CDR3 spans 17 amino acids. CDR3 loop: CASSSRWGDRGNNEQFF. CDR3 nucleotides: TGTGCCAGCAGCTCCCGATGGGGGGACAGGGGTAACAATGAGCAGTTCTTC.

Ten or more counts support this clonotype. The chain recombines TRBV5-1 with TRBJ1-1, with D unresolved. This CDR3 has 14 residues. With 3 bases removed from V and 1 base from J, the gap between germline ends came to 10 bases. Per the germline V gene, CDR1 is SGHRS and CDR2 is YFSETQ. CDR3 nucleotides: TGCGCCAGCAGCTCCCCAGGTCCGAACACTGAAGCTTTCTTT. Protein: CASSSPGPNTEAFF.

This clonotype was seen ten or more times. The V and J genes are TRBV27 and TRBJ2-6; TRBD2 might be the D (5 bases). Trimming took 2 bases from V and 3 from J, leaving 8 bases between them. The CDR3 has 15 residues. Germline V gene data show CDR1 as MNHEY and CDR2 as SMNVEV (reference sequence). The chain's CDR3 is CASSLGGGGANVLTF. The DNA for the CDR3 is TGTGCCAGCAGTTTAGGTGGAGGTGGGGCCAACGTCCTGACTTTC.

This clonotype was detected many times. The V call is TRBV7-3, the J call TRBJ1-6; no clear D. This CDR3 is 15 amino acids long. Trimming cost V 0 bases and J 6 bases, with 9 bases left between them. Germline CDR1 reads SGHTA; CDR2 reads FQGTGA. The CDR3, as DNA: TGTGCCAGCAGCTTAACGGGAGATCGTAATTCACCCCTCCACTTT. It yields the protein CASSLTGDRNSPLHF.

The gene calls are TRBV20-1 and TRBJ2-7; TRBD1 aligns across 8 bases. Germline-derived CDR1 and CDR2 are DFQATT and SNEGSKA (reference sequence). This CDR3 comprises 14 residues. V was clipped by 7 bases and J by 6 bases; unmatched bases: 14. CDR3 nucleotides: TGCAGTGTTAGGAAGCAGGACAGGGAGAGCGAGCAGTACTTC. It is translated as CSVRKQDRESEQYF.